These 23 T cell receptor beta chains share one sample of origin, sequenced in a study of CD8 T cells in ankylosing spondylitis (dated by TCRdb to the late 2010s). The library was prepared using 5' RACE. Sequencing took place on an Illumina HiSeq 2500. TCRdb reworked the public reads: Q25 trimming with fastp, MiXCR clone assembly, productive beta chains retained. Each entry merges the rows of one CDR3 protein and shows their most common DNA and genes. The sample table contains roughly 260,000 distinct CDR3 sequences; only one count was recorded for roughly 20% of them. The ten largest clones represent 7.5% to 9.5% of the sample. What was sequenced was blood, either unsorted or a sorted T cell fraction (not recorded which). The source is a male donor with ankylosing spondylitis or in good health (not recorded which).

The CDR3 DNA reads as TGCAGTGCCCCTGGACTAGCGGTTCGAGAGACCCAGTACTTC. Translated, it gives CSAPGLAVRETQYF. This rearrangement joins TRBV20-1 to TRBJ2-5, with 10 positions matching TRBD2. The CDR3 has 14 amino acids. Per germline, CDR1 DFQATT and CDR2 SNEGSKA (reference sequence). V dropped 6 bases and J dropped 4; count of bases not matched to a gene: 8.

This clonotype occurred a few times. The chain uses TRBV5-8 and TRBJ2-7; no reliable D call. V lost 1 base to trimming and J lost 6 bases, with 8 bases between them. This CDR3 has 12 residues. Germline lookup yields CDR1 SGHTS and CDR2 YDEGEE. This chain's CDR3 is CASSLFRSEQYV. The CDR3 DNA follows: TGTGCCAGCAGCTTGTTCAGATCCGAGCAGTACGTC.

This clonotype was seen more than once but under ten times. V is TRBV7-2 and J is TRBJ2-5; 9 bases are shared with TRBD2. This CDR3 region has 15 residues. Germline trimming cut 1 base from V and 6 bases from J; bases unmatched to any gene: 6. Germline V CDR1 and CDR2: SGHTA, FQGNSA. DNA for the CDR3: TGTGCCAGCAGCTTAGACGGCGGGGGGGCCCAGACCCAGTACTTC. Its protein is CASSLDGGGAQTQYF.

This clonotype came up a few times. The DNA for the CDR3 is TGTGCCAGTAAAGAAAGGACTAGCGGACAAAACAATGAGCAGTTCTTC. It specifies CASKERTSGQNNEQFF. The gene calls are TRBV28 and TRBJ2-1; TRBD2 aligns across 10 bases. Unmatched junction bases numbered 13, after V lost 9 bases and J lost 5 bases. The CDR3 contains 16 residues. Germline lookup yields CDR1 MDHEN and CDR2 SYDVKM.

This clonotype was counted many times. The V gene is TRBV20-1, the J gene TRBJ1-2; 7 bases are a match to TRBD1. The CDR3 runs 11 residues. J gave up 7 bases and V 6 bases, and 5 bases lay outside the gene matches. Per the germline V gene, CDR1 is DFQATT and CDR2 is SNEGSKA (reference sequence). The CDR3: CSAYRGPGYTF. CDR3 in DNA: TGCAGTGCATACAGGGGCCCTGGCTACACCTTC.

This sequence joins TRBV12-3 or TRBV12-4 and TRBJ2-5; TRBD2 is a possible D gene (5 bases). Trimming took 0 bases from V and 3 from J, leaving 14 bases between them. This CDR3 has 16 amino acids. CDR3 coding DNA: TGTGCCAGCAGTTTAGCTGGGTCGGGGTTAAAAGAGACCCAGTACTTC. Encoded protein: CASSLAGSGLKETQYF.

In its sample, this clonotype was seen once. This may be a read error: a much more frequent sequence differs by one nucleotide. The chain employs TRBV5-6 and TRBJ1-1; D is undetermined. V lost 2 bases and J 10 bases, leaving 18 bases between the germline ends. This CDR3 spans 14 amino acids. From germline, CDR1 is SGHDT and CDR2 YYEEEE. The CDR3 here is CASSLRGIEVAAFF. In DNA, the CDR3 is TGTGCCAGCAGCTTACGTGGTATCGAGGTTGCAGCTTTCTTT.

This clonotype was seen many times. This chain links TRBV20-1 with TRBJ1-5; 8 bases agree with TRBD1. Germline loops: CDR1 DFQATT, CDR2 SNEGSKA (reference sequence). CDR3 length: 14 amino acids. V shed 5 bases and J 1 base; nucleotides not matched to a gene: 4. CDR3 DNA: TGCAGTGCTGACGACAGGGGCAGCAATCAGCCCCAGCATTTT. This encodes CSADDRGSNQPQHF.

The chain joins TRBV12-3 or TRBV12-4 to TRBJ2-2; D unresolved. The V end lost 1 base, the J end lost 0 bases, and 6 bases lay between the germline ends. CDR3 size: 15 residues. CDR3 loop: CASSLVGTNTGELFF. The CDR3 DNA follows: TGTGCCAGCAGTTTAGTTGGGACGAACACCGGGGAGCTGTTTTTT.

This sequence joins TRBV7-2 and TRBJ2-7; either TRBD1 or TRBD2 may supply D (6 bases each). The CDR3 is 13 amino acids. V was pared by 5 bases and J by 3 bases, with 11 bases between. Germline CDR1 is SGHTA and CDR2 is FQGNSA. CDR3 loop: CASSAGHFYEQYV. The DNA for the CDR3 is TGTGCCAGCAGCGCGGGACACTTCTACGAGCAGTACGTC.

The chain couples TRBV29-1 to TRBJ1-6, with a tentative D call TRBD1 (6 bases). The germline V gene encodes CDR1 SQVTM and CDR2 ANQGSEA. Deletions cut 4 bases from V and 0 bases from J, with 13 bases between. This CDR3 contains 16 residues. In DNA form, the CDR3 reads TGCAGCGTTGGGGGGGCGCCGAGCTCCTATAATTCACCCCTCCACTTT. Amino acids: CSVGGAPSSYNSPLHF. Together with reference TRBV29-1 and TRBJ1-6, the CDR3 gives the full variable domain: SAVISQKPSRDICQRGTSLTIQCQVDSQVTMMFWYRQQPGQSLTLIATANQGSEATYESGFVIDKFPISRPNLTFSTLTVSNMSPEDSSIYLCSVGGAPSSYNSPLHFGNGTRLTVT.

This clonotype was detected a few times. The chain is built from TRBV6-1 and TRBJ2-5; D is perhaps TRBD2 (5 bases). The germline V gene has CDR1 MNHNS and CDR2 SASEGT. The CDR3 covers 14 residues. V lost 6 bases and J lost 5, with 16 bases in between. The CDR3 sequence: CASSEKAVRETQYF. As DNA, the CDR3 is TGTGCCAGCAGCGAGAAAGCGGTCCGTGAGACCCAGTACTTC.

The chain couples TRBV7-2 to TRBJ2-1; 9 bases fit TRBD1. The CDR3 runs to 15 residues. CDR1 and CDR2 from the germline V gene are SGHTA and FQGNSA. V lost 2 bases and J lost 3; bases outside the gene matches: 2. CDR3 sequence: CASSLTGGFYNEQFF. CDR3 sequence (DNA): TGTGCCAGCAGCTTAACAGGGGGCTTCTACAATGAGCAGTTCTTC.

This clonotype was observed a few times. The chain's CDR3 is CASSLQVLETQYF. The CDR3 coding sequence is TGTGCCAGCAGCTTACAGGTTCTTGAGACCCAGTACTTC. The V call is TRBV7-3, the J call TRBJ2-5; no clear D gene. The CDR3 has 13 amino acids. Trimming removed 2 bases from V and 5 bases from J, with 9 bases in between. CDR1 and CDR2 from the germline V gene are SGHTA and FQGTGA. Complete variable domain (other parts from reference TRBV7-3 and TRBJ2-5): GAGVSQTPSNKVTEKGKYVELRCDPISGHTALYWYRQSLGQGPEFLIYFQGTGAADDSGLPNDRFFAVRPEGSVSTLKIQRTERGDSAVYLCASSLQVLETQYFGPGTRLLVL.

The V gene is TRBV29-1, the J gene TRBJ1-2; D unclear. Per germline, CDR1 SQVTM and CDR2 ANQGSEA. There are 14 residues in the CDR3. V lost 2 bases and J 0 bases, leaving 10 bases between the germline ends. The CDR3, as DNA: TGCAGCGTTGAACCGACGGGAGCTAACTATGGCTACACCTTC. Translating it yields CSVEPTGANYGYTF.

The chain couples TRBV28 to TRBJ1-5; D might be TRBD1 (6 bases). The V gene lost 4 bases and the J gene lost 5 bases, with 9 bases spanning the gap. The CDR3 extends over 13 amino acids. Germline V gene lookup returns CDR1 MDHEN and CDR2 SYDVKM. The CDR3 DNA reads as TGTGCCAGCAGTTCACAGGGAGATCAGCCCCAGCATTTT. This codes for CASSSQGDQPQHF.

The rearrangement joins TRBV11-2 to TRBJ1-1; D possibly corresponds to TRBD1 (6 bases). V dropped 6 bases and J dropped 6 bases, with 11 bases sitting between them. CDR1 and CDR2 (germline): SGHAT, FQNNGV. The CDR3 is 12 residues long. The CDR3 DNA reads TGTGCCAGCAGAGACAGGTTCCCTGAAGCTTTCTTT. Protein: CASRDRFPEAFF. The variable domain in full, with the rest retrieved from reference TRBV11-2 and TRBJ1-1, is EAGVAQSPRYKIIEKRQSVAFWCNPISGHATLYWYQQILGQGPKLLIQFQNNGVVDDSQLPKDRFSAERLKGVDSTLKIQPAKLEDSAVYLCASRDRFPEAFFGQGTRLTVV.

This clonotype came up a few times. The CDR3 sequence is CASSLDGRRTGAFF. CDR3 nucleotide sequence: TGTGCCAGCAGCTTAGACGGCCGACGAACCGGGGCTTTCTTT. The rearrangement links TRBV7-2 to TRBJ1-1; D gene ambiguous. V shed 1 base and J shed 11 bases, with 17 bases lying between them. CDR3 length: 14 residues. Per germline, CDR1 SGHTA and CDR2 FQGNSA.

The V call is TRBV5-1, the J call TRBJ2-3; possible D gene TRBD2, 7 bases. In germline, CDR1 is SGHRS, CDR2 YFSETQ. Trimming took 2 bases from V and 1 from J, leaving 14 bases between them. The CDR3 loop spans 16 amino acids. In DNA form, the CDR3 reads TGCGCCAGCAGCTTTGGGGGGGCCGGGGGCACAGATACGCAGTATTTT. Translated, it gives CASSFGGAGGTDTQYF.

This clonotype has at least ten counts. The CDR3 DNA follows: TGTGCCAGCAGCGTAGCAGGGGGGTCCTACAATGAGCAGTTCTTC. Its protein product is CASSVAGGSYNEQFF. The J gene is TRBJ2-1, the V gene TRBV9, with a tentative D call TRBD1 (7 bases). The CDR3 covers 15 residues. Trimming took off 0 bases at V and 1 base at J, with 8 bases between the two ends. Germline lookup yields CDR1 SGDLS and CDR2 YYNGEE. Using reference TRBV9 and TRBJ2-1 for the parts outside the CDR3, the full variable domain is DSGVTQTPKHLITATGQRVTLRCSPRSGDLSVYWYQQSLDQGLQFLIQYYNGEERAKGNILERFSAQQFPDLHSELNLSSLELGDSALYFCASSVAGGSYNEQFFGPGTRLTVL.

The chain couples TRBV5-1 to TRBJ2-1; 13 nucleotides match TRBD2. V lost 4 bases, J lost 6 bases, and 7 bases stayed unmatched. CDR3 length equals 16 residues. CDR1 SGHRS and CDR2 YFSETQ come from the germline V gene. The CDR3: CASSQRTSGRSNEQFF. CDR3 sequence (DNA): TGCGCCAGCAGCCAGCGGACTAGCGGGAGAAGCAATGAGCAGTTCTTC. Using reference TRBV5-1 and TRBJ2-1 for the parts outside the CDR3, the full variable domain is KAGVTQTPRYLIKTRGQQVTLSCSPISGHRSVSWYQQTPGQGLQFLFEYFSETQRNKGNFPGRFSGRQFSNSRSEMNVSTLELGDSALYLCASSQRTSGRSNEQFFGPGTRLTVL.

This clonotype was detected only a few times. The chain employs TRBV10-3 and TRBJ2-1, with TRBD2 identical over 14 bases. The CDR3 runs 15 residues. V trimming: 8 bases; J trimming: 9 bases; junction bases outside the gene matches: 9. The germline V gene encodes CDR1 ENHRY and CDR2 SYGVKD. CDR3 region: CAIRLGTSGSGEQFF. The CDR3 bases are TGTGCCATCCGGCTCGGGACTAGCGGGAGTGGTGAGCAGTTCTTC.

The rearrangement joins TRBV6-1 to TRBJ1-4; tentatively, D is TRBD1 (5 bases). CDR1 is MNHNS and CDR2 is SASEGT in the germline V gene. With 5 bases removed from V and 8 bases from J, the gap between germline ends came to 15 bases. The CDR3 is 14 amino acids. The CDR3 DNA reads TGTGCCAGCAGTCGCCTCAGGGAGGGAGAAAAACTGTTTTTT. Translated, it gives CASSRLREGEKLFF.